This T cell receptor (beta chain) was captured by sequencing in a study of T-cell reconstitution after alpha-beta-depleted transplantation in children. CDR3 size: 13 residues. From germline, CDR1 is MNHNS and CDR2 SASEGT. V lost 4 bases and J 0 bases, leaving 7 bases between the germline ends. Findings and caveats of the study: The origin of high day-60 TCRbeta diversity in some patients lay in surviving recipient T cells and thymic progenitors. The origin of alpha-beta T cells about two months after transplant was reportedly several hundred expanded graft clones. T cells produced anew were the main source of T-cell counts and diversity one year after transplant.

Remarks on this clonotype: What it binds is unknown.

Unique molecular identifiers were used in preparing the TCRbeta library. In TCRdb, the PCR reads were re-called with MiXCR into one record per CDR3 protein. Of 25,000 or so distinct CDR3 sequences detected, over 15% appear once; the ten largest clones hold over 30%. Sequences were derived from PBMCs, mostly from graft donor cells, sampled 60 days after TCRalphabeta/CD19-depleted stem cell transplant. The chain carries TRBV6-1 and TRBJ2-7; D uncertain. The sequence came from a male patient aged 2 to 10 who had a stem cell transplant for acute lymphoblastic leukemia, so the T cells may come from the graft donor. The CDR3 is CASSATLSYEQYF. The CDR3 DNA is TGTGCCAGCAGTGCCACGCTCTCCTACGAGCAGTACTTC.